This T cell receptor (beta chain) stems from a study of blood T cells in healthy people across ages. Caucasian individuals from Russia who were healthy and aged about 6 to 95 acted as donors. Each donor's blood draw was 8.5 to 10 milliliters of peripheral blood. Every sample gave at least 5.5 micrograms of total RNA when it was extracted. On this clonotype itself: As yet, its antigen is unknown.

The use of a sample-barcoded 5' primer and a J-beta primer mix characterized a second PCR of about 7 to 12 cycles. TCRdb reprocessed the 5' RACE reads with MiXCR, giving one entry per CDR3 protein. The table lists some 900,000 distinct CDR3 sequences, roughly 26% of them singletons, with around 16% in the top ten. The study's findings and limits: There was no known CMV status for donors, so expanded clonotype changes were possibly confounded.

The CDR3 covers 14 residues. V lost 4 bases and J lost 4, with 13 bases in between. Germline CDR1 is MGHDK and CDR2 is SYGVNS. Material for sequencing was blood. The TCR comes from a woman older than 75 in good health. The chain joins TRBV25-1 to TRBJ1-1; D not certain. CDR3 in DNA: TGTGCCAGCAGTGCCCCCGGAGGGTTCACTGAAGCTTTCTTT. Amino acid sequence: CASSAPGGFTEAFF.